This T cell receptor (beta chain) was found in a study of spatial heterogeneity in lung cancer. For the study at large: Beta-chain sequences consistently outnumbered alpha-chain sequences in detection.

Time point given: sample taken at primary tumor resection. Frozen PBMC, nontumor lung or tumor provided whole RNA, which was sequenced unsorted. Untreated early-stage non-small cell lung cancer patients, fewer than 85 in total, were the donors. From the 5' RACE reads, TCRdb called clonotypes with MiXCR, one entry per CDR3 protein. The table shows around 19,000 distinct CDR3 sequences, with about 21% occurring only once. At least ten counts were recorded for this clonotype. CDR3 length equals 14 residues. Germline V lookup: CDR1 SGHTA, CDR2 FQGNSA. The ends were cut back, 5 bases at V and 5 bases at J, with 12 bases in the middle.

This chain links TRBV7-2 with TRBJ2-2, with D hard to call. This TCR derives from a female donor with early-stage non-small cell lung cancer. This material consisted of PBMCs, taken at surgery. The CDR3 coding sequence is TGTGCCAGCAGCCAAGGTTTAACTACCGGGGAGCTGTTTTTT. It codes for CASSQGLTTGELFF. The variable domain in full, with the rest retrieved from reference TRBV7-2 and TRBJ2-2, is GAGVSQSPSNKVTEKGKDVELRCDPISGHTALYWYRQSLGQGLEFLIYFQGNSAPDKSGLPSDRFSAERTGGSVSTLTIQRTQQEDSAVYLCASSQGLTTGELFFGEGSRLTVL.